This is a list of T cell receptor beta chains from one sample in a study of identical twins. TCRdb re-called the 5' RACE reads through MiXCR, storing one row per CDR3 protein. The sample holds more than 600,000 distinct CDR3 sequences, 15% to 20% seen once. The same sample was also used in a study of T cells expressing NK-cell markers.

Sequencing input: PBMCs. The receptors were sampled from a woman younger than 35 in good health. Each CDR3 is given with its conserved first and last residue. The order of the fields is clone size, D gene, V gene, J gene, CDR3 DNA, CDR3 protein. D genes are given only for firm matches. Rows may omit the clone size; those that give it use once, few, many or a size class.

few,NA,TRBV29-1,TRBJ2-3,TGCAGCGTTGAACACGCAGGGCCCACAGATACGCAGTATTTT,CSVEHAGPTDTQYF
few,NA,TRBV20-1,TRBJ2-7,TGCAGTGCAATACGGGGAAACTACGAGCAGTACTTC,CSAIRGNYEQYF
NA,NA,TRBV2,TRBJ1-1,TGTGCCAGCAGTATAACTGAAGCTTTCTTT,CASSITEAFF
NA,TRBD2,TRBV12-3/TRBV12-4,TRBJ2-3,TGTGCCAGCAAGTTAGGACTAGCGGGAACAGATACGCAGTATTTT,CASKLGLAGTDTQYF
NA,NA,TRBV19,TRBJ2-2,TGTGCCACCCTAGCTCGTACGAACACCGGGGAGCTGTTTTTT,CATLARTNTGELFF
many,NA,TRBV24-1,TRBJ2-3,TGTGCCACCAGTGATCCTGGGACGACGCAGTATTTT,CATSDPGTTQYF
NA,TRBD2,TRBV12-3/TRBV12-4,TRBJ2-1,TGTGCCAGCAGTTTAAGTTCGGGGGGCTCCTACAATGAGCAGTTCTTC,CASSLSSGGSYNEQFF
NA,NA,TRBV20-1,TRBJ1-2,TGCAGTGCTAGAGTAAAAGGGGACTATGGCTACACCTTC,CSARVKGDYGYTF
few,TRBD2,TRBV20-1,TRBJ2-1,TGCAGTGGCCTAGCGGGAGGGCCGAATGAGCAGTTCTTC,CSGLAGGPNEQFF
NA,NA,TRBV14,TRBJ1-4,TGTGCCAGCAGCCCCCATCCACGGGAAAAACTGTTTTTT,CASSPHPREKLFF
NA,TRBD2,TRBV5-4,TRBJ2-5,TGTGCCAGCAGCTTCACTAGCGGGCAAGAGACCCAGTACTTC,CASSFTSGQETQYF
NA,NA,TRBV9,TRBJ2-1,TGTGCCAGCACCCCCAGAGGCGGAACCTACAATGAGCAGTTCTTC,CASTPRGGTYNEQFF
NA,NA,TRBV7-8,TRBJ2-7,TGTGCCAGCAGCTTATACCCGCACGAGCAGTACTTC,CASSLYPHEQYF
few,TRBD1,TRBV2,TRBJ1-5,TGTGCCAGCAGCCCGGGACAGGGCCTATCGGTTCAGCCCCAGCATTTT,CASSPGQGLSVQPQHF
many,TRBD2,TRBV20-1,TRBJ2-7,TGCAGTGCTACCCAACTTACTAGCGGGGGATACTACGAGCAGTACTTC,CSATQLTSGGYYEQYF
few,TRBD1,TRBV20-1,TRBJ2-7,TGCAGTGCTTCCTGGACAGGGGCGAACTACGAGCAGTACTTC,CSASWTGANYEQYF
NA,NA,TRBV4-3,TRBJ2-7,TGCGCCAGCAGCCAAGAACAGCCGCCGGCGTACGAGCAGTACTTC,CASSQEQPPAYEQYF
few,NA,TRBV9,TRBJ2-2,TGTGCCAGCAGCGTAGCCCCGCTCAACACCGGGGAGCTGTTTTTT,CASSVAPLNTGELFF
few,TRBD1,TRBV6-1,TRBJ1-3,TGTGCCAGCAGGCCTCGGGACAGGACATACTCTGGAAACACCATATATTTT,CASRPRDRTYSGNTIYF
few,TRBD2,TRBV5-1,TRBJ2-7,TGCGCCAGCAGCTTGGCGTCTACTAGCGGGAGTATATACGAGCAGTACTTC,CASSLASTSGSIYEQYF
NA,TRBD1,TRBV25-1,TRBJ1-1,TGTGCCAGCGGAGACAGGGGGCTGAACACTGAAGCTTTCTTT,CASGDRGLNTEAFF
few,TRBD2,TRBV5-1,TRBJ2-3,TGCGCCAGCATGGCTAGCGGGGGGGCAGATACGCAGTATTTT,CASMASGGADTQYF
many,TRBD1,TRBV12-3/TRBV12-4,TRBJ2-7,TGTGCCAGCAGTCCCCCGGGACAGGGGTCTTGGGGCGAGCAGTACTTC,CASSPPGQGSWGEQYF